This T cell receptor (beta chain) was recovered during a study of tumor-infiltrating lymphocytes in primary liver carcinoma. Co-extraction yielded RNA and DNA from approximately 22-30 mg of unsorted bulk tissue. Sampling was performed at five separate regions of each tumor. Germline CDR1 is SGHNT and CDR2 is YENEEA. This CDR3 comprises 14 residues. This clonotype was detected only once. At one boundary the junction diverges from the germline segment, which might be a read error. The template, approximately 500 ng total RNA, yielded TCR beta cDNA made with a constant-region primer. Libraries of TCR beta came from three nested multiplex PCR rounds with slightly modified ARM-PCR. Researchers ran the first two PCR rounds for roughly 10 cycles each with TRBV1-TRBV30 forward primers and a C-beta reverse primer. Each CDR3 protein is one row after TCRdb ran MiXCR on the multiplex PCR reads. The repertoire consists of 99,000 or so distinct CDR3 sequences, with roughly four fifths occurring once and the leading ten covering about 20%.

This sequence originates from a man aged 35 to 55 with primary liver carcinoma and hepatitis B virus infection. The V gene is TRBV11-3, the J gene TRBJ2-1; D is ambiguous. Sequenced material: liver tumor tissue from sampling region 3. Subset of the sample: tumor region T3, left-lateral pole. The CDR3 spells CASSLGVPNSEQSF. CDR3 nucleotide sequence: TGTGCCAGCAGCTTAGGCGTCCCGAACAGTGAGCAGTCCTTC.